Each of the 17 T cell receptor beta chains below was sequenced from the same sample in a study of graft-versus-host responses after intestinal transplantation. TCRdb keeps only in-frame clones here, not all; method: immunoSEQ multiplex PCR. This table holds approximately 81,000 clones, around nine tenths found once. For these receptors, no antigen is known. This material consisted of unstimulated CD8+ T cells sorted from spleen or lymph node cells, taken before transplant. The receptors shown here come from a human donor who was the organ donor for an intestinal transplant.

The rearrangement joins TRBV5-4 to TRBJ1-6, with 9 bases fitting TRBD1. V lost 4 bases to trimming and J lost 11 bases; unmatched junction nucleotides: 7. The CDR3 spans 14 residues. Per the germline V gene, CDR1 is SGHNT and CDR2 is YYREEE (reference sequence). The CDR3 region is CASSPGQGGTPLHF. The CDR3 nucleotides read TGTGCCAGCAGCCCGGGACAGGGCGGGACACCCCTCCACTTT. The whole variable domain, filled in from reference TRBV5-4 and TRBJ1-6, reads ETGVTQSPTHLIKTRGQQVTLRCSSQSGHNTVSWYQQALGQGPQFIFQYYREEENGRGNFPPRFSGLQFPNYSSELNVNALELDDSALYLCASSPGQGGTPLHFGNGTRLTVT.

Written as DNA, the CDR3 is TGTGCCAGCAGTGAAGTGGGGGGCTCCCTGTACAATGAGCAGTTCTTC. Its protein is CASSEVGGSLYNEQFF. This chain joins TRBV6-1 and TRBJ2-1, with D perhaps matching TRBD1 or TRBD2 (6 bases each). The CDR3 has 16 residues. Germline V gene data show CDR1 as MNHNS and CDR2 as SASEGT. V shed 1 base and J shed 4 bases, with 14 bases lying between them.

This rearrangement joins TRBV4-1 to TRBJ1-5; TRBD1 matches at 8 bases. The length of the CDR3 is 16 residues. Germline loops: CDR1 MGHRA, CDR2 YSYEKL. V lost 0 bases and J lost 7; bases outside the gene matches: 8. CDR3 DNA: TGCGCCAGCAGCCAAGATACAGGGGGGTATGGACAGCCCCAGCATTTT. Amino acid sequence: CASSQDTGGYGQPQHF.

The J gene is TRBJ1-2, the V gene TRBV27; 10 nucleotides match TRBD1. V was clipped by 5 bases and J by 7 bases; unmatched bases: 7. Looked up from germline, CDR1 is MNHEY and CDR2 is SMNVEV (reference sequence). The CDR3 has 14 amino acids. The CDR3 spells CASSPKTGGAGYTF. The CDR3 nucleotides are TGTGCCAGCAGTCCAAAGACAGGGGGCGCTGGCTACACCTTC.

The gene calls are TRBV6-4 and TRBJ2-6, with 10 bases aligning to TRBD2. J was trimmed by 0 bases and V by 4 bases; bases with no gene match: 0. The CDR3 contains 16 residues. Germline CDR1 reads MRHNA; CDR2 reads SNTAGT. CDR3 nucleotide sequence: TGTGCCAGCAGTGGGACTAGCGGCTCTGGGGCCAACGTCCTGACTTTC. Translating it yields CASSGTSGSGANVLTF.

The chain carries TRBV4-2 and TRBJ2-2; the match to TRBD2 covers 8 bases. V lost 1 base, J lost 3 bases, and 1 base stayed unmatched. The CDR3 extends over 15 amino acids. Germline CDR1 and CDR2: LGHNA and YNFKEQ. The CDR3 DNA reads TGTGCCAGCAGCCAAGCGGGGGGGCACACCGGGGAGCTGTTTTTT. Protein: CASSQAGGHTGELFF.

The table lists this clone with a few counts. The gene calls are TRBV30 and TRBJ2-2; D perhaps matches TRBD1 (5 bases). Trimming cost V 4 bases and J 6 bases, with 18 bases left between them. The germline V gene has CDR1 GTSNPN and CDR2 SVGIG (reference sequence). The CDR3 sequence is 15 residues long. CDR3 sequence (DNA): TGTGCCTGGACCCCTACGGCAGGGAAGTCCGGGGAGCTGTTTTTT. It is translated as CAWTPTAGKSGELFF.

This clone has only a few counts. The genes are TRBV10-3 and TRBJ1-2; TRBD1 matches at 7 bases. The CDR3 has 16 residues. V was pared by 3 bases and J by 4 bases, with 11 bases of the junction left unmatched. Germline values: CDR1 ENHRY, CDR2 SYGVKD. The chain's CDR3 is CAISDRNPDRSYGYTF. The CDR3, as DNA: TGTGCCATCAGTGACCGCAACCCGGACAGGAGCTATGGCTACACCTTC.

The rearrangement uses TRBV7-6 and TRBJ2-4; the D call may be TRBD1 or TRBD2 (5 bases each). Trimming took 5 bases from V and 0 from J, leaving 14 bases between them. The CDR3 has 16 amino acids. The germline CDR1 and CDR2 sequences are SGHVS and FNYEAQ. CDR3 amino acids: CASSPGVGLAKNIQYF. CDR3 DNA: TGTGCCAGCAGCCCCGGGGTGGGGCTAGCCAAAAACATTCAGTACTTC.

J is TRBJ2-5 and V is TRBV9; D is uncertain. Germline CDR1 is SGDLS and CDR2 is YYNGEE. The CDR3 consists of 14 residues. The V end lost 4 bases, the J end lost 1 base, and 11 bases lay between the germline ends. This CDR3 reads CASSPKGFQETQYF. CDR3 bases: TGTGCCAGCAGCCCAAAGGGATTCCAAGAGACCCAGTACTTC.

In this sample, this clone turned up a few times. V gene TRBV12-5 combines with J gene TRBJ2-1, with 7 bases aligning to TRBD1. The germline CDR1 and CDR2 sequences are LGHNT and FRNRAP. The V segment lost 5 bases and the J segment 4 bases; nucleotides outside the gene matches: 14. CDR3 length: 17 amino acids. The CDR3 is CASGSLTTGDVYNEQFF. The CDR3 nucleotides are TGTGCTAGTGGTAGTCTAACCACAGGGGATGTTTACAATGAGCAGTTCTTC.

The rearrangement uses TRBV6-6 and TRBJ2-7; 8 nucleotides match TRBD2. The germline CDR1 and CDR2 sequences are MNHNY and SVGAGI (reference sequence). V trimming: 2 bases; J trimming: 3 bases; junction bases outside the gene matches: 3. This CDR3 is 14 amino acids long. CDR3 DNA: TGTGCCAGCAGTTACGGCGGGGGGTTCTACGAGCAGTACTTC. Translated, it gives CASSYGGGFYEQYF.

The genes are TRBV4-1 and TRBJ2-5; 13 bases are shared with TRBD2. Germline CDR1 is MGHRA and CDR2 is YSYEKL. The V and J ends lost 0 bases and 2 bases, in that order; junction bases with no gene match: 3. The CDR3 is made up of 17 amino acids. The DNA of the CDR3 is TGCGCCAGCAGCCAAGAACTAGCGGGGGGGGCGCAAGAGACCCAGTACTTC. Its protein is CASSQELAGGAQETQYF.

The V gene is TRBV28, the J gene TRBJ2-4; D unclear. Trimming pared 1 base from V and 5 bases from J, leaving 12 bases between. The CDR3 contains 15 residues. Germline V gives CDR1 MDHEN, CDR2 SYDVKM. The CDR3 DNA follows: TGTGCCAGCAGTTTATACAGCGTGAGAGAAAACATTCAGTACTTC. It encodes CASSLYSVRENIQYF.

Concerning this clone: The identical CDR3 is also encoded by other nucleotide sequences in the sample. The chain has TRBV28 and TRBJ1-1; D gene uncertain. Looked up from germline, CDR1 is MDHEN and CDR2 is SYDVKM. V lost 2 bases, J lost 5 bases, and 12 bases lay in between. The length of the CDR3 is 14 residues. The CDR3 is CASSLRYLGTEAFF. As DNA, the CDR3 is TGTGCCAGCAGTTTAAGGTATCTGGGGACTGAAGCTTTCTTT.

The V gene is TRBV4-1, the J gene TRBJ1-1; 7 bases agree with TRBD1. V trimming: 0 bases; J trimming: 4 bases; junction bases outside the gene matches: 5. This CDR3 is built from 15 residues. Germline lookup yields CDR1 MGHRA and CDR2 YSYEKL. CDR3 nucleotide sequence: TGCGCCAGCAGCCAAGATAAGGGGGCTGCCACTGAAGCTTTCTTT. Its translation is CASSQDKGAATEAFF.

This clone occurred once. The chain has TRBV13 and TRBJ2-2; possibly TRBD2 for D (5 bases). Germline V gene data show CDR1 as PRHDT and CDR2 as FYEKMQ (reference sequence). The CDR3 spans 15 residues. V dropped 6 bases and J dropped 2 bases, with 13 bases sitting between them. In DNA, the CDR3 is TGTGCCAGCAGTTTCGCCAGCGGTAACACCGGGGAGCTGTTTTTT. Amino acids: CASSFASGNTGELFF. The complete variable domain, with remaining parts taken from reference TRBV13 and TRBJ2-2, reads AAGVIQSPRHLIKEKRETATLKCYPIPRHDTVYWYQQGPGQDPQFLISFYEKMQSDKGSIPDRFSAQQFSDYHSELNMSSLELGDSALYFCASSFASGNTGELFFGEGSRLTVL.